A selection of T cell receptor beta chains follows, all from one sample in a study of breast tumors, draining lymph nodes, adjacent tissues. In TCRdb, the multiplex PCR reads were re-called with MiXCR into one record per CDR3 protein. The sample yields approximately 230,000 distinct CDR3 sequences, under 40% seen once. Sequenced sample: axillary lymph node tissue. The origin of the receptors is a female donor with breast cancer. Some clones in this sample may be carry-over from other donors' samples. Both conserved end residues are part of each CDR3. Fields, in order: D gene, V gene, clone size, J gene, CDR3 length, CDR3 DNA, CDR3 protein. D genes are given only for firm matches. Where a row states a size, it is once, few, many or the class of an expanded clone; other rows omit it.

NA	TRBV4-3	NA	TRBJ1-1	15	TGCGCCAGCAGCCAAGATCAGGGGACGAACACTGAAGCTTTCTTT	CASSQDQGTNTEAFF
NA	TRBV3-1	many	TRBJ2-5	12	TGTGCCAGCAGCCAACCCCCAGAGACCCAGTACTTC	CASSQPPETQYF
NA	TRBV19	NA	TRBJ1-1	15	TGTGCCAGTAGTACGTCCGGGGCCGTGAACACTGAAGCTTTCTTT	CASSTSGAVNTEAFF
NA	TRBV25-1	NA	TRBJ1-6	14	TGTGCCAGCTTAGGAGCGCAGTTCAATTCACCCCTCCACTTT	CASLGAQFNSPLHF
TRBD1	TRBV29-1	few	TRBJ1-1	12	TGCAGCGTTGAACCAGGGGGCACTGAAGCTTTCTTT	CSVEPGGTEAFF
NA	TRBV5-6	few	TRBJ2-5	13	TGTGCCAGCAGCTCCCGGGGCCAAGAGACCCAGTACTTC	CASSSRGQETQYF
TRBD2	TRBV25-1	NA	TRBJ2-5	14	TGTGCCAGCAGTGGATCTAGCGGGGGGGAGACCCAGTACTTC	CASSGSSGGETQYF
TRBD1	TRBV19	NA	TRBJ2-1	14	TGTGCCAGTAGTCAGGGACAGATCACAGATACGCAGTTCTTC	CASSQGQITDTQFF
NA	TRBV4-3	many	TRBJ1-5	13	TGCGCCAGCAGCCCAGGGGTAACTCAGCCCCAGCATTTT	CASSPGVTQPQHF
TRBD1	TRBV7-3	NA	TRBJ2-7	14	TGTGCCAGCAGAGCGACAGGGTCCAGAGACGAGCAGTACTTC	CASRATGSRDEQYF
TRBD2	TRBV20-1	NA	TRBJ2-3	17	TGCAGTGCTAGAGATCTGGGGGGAGGGAGTAGCACAGATACGCAGTATTTT	CSARDLGGGSSTDTQYF
TRBD1	TRBV4-1	many	TRBJ2-1	15	TGCGCCAGCAGCCCCGGGACAGTCTCCTACAATGAGCAGTTCTTC	CASSPGTVSYNEQFF
NA	TRBV7-3	once	TRBJ1-1	13	TGTGCCAGCACCGCGATGATGGGGACTGAAGCTTTCTTT	CASTAMMGTEAFF
NA	TRBV7-9	many	TRBJ2-7	14	TGTGCCAGCAGCTTAGGATCTGATTCCTACGAGCAGTACTTC	CASSLGSDSYEQYF
NA	TRBV20-1	NA	TRBJ2-5	14	TGCAGTGCGATCGGGTCCGGGGCGGGGGCGACCCAGTACTTC	CSAIGSGAGATQYF
TRBD1	TRBV4-1	many	TRBJ2-7	17	TGCGCCAGCAGCCAAGATACGGGCAGGGGGCAATCCTACGAGCAGTACTTC	CASSQDTGRGQSYEQYF
TRBD1	TRBV28	NA	TRBJ1-2	15	TGTGCCAGCAGTCACAACCGGGACAGGGGCTATGGCTACACCTTC	CASSHNRDRGYGYTF
NA	TRBV7-6	NA	TRBJ2-6	15	TGTGTCAGCAGCTCTACCCAAACTGGGGTCAACGTCCTGACTTTC	CVSSSTQTGVNVLTF
TRBD1	TRBV5-1	many	TRBJ1-6	14	TGCGCCAGCAGCATGGGACAGATTAATTCACCCCTCCACTTT	CASSMGQINSPLHF
TRBD1	TRBV6-5	many	TRBJ2-2	15	TGTGCCAGCAGTCGACAGGGGGACTACACCGGGGAGCTGTTTTTT	CASSRQGDYTGELFF
NA	TRBV20-1	NA	TRBJ1-2	13	TGCAGTGCATCTCCTCTAGCGGGGGGTGGCTACACCTTC	CSASPLAGGGYTF